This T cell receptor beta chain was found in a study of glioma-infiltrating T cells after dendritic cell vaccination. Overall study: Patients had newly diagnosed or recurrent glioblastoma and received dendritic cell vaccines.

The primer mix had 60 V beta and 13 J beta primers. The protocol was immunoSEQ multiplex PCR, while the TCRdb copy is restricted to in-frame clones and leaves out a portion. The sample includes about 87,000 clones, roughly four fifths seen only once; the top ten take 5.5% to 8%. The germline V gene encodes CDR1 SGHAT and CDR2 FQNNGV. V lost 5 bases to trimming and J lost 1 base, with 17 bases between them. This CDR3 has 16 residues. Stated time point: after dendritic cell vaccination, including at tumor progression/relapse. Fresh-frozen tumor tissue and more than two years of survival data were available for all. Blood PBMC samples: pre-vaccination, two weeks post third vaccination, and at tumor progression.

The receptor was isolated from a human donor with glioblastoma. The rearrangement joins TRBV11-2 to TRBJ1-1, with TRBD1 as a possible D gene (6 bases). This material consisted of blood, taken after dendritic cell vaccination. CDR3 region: CASSQKLGHQNTEAFF. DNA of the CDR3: TGTGCCAGCAGCCAAAAACTGGGACACCAGAACACTGAAGCTTTCTTT.